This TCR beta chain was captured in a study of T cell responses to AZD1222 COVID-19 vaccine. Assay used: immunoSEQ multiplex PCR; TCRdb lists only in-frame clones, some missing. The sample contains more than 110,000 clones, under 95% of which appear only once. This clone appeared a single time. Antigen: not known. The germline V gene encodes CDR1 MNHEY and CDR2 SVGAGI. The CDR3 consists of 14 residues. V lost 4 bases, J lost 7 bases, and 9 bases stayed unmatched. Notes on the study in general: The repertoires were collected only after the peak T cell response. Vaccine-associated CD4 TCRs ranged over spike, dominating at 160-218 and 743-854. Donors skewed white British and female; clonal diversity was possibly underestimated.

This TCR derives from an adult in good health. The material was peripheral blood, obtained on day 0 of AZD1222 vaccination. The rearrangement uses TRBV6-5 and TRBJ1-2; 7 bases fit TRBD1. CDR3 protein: CASSLTGSRRGYTF. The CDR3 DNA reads TGTGCCAGCAGTTTGACAGGGAGCCGACGTGGCTACACCTTC.